The 19 T cell receptor beta chains below all came from one sample that was sequenced in a study of tumor-infiltrating lymphocytes in oesophageal squamous cell carcinoma (dated by TCRdb to about 2016). The library was built by means of PCR. Sequencing was carried out with an Illumina HiSeq 2000. Starting from the raw public reads, TCRdb applied fastp trimming at Q25, assembled clones with MiXCR and retained in-frame beta chains. Duplicate CDR3 protein sequences are folded into a single record with the most common DNA and genes. The sample table shows 20,000 to 25,000 distinct CDR3 sequences, and around 35% are seen once. The top ten clones comprise 9% to 13% of the sample. Sequenced material: esophageal tumor tissue. The receptors come from a male donor with esophageal squamous cell carcinoma.

This clonotype was observed a single time. CDR3: CASSQVPQGGNQPQHF. The CDR3 DNA sequence: TGCGCCAGCAGCCAAGTGCCACAGGGCGGCAATCAGCCCCAGCATTTT. The gene calls are TRBV4-1 and TRBJ1-5; D is possibly TRBD1 (6 bases). The ends were cut back, 1 base at V and 2 bases at J, with 12 bases in the middle. This CDR3 has 16 residues. Looked up from germline, CDR1 is MGHRA and CDR2 is YSYEKL.

V and J are TRBV19 and TRBJ2-1; no reliable D call. Judging by the DNA end, TRBJ2-7 fits better; the J call may be wrong. Germline V gene sequence: CDR1 LNHDA, CDR2 SQIVND (reference sequence). CDR3 length: 13 amino acids. Here the CDR3 DNA reads TGTGCCAGTAGTATAGGACGGAACTACGAGCAGTACTTC. Its translation: CASSIGRNYEQYF.

The chain is built from TRBV6-6 and TRBJ2-1; no definite D call. The CDR3 covers 16 residues. V was trimmed by 0 bases and J by 1 base, leaving 10 bases between them. CDR1 and CDR2 from the germline V gene are MNHNY and SVGAGI (reference sequence). The CDR3 region has the DNA TGTGCCAGCAGTTACTCCTTGCCTGAATCCTACAATGAGCAGTTCTTC. This gives the protein CASSYSLPESYNEQFF.

This clonotype was found many times. The V gene is TRBV28, the J gene TRBJ2-2; 8 bases map to TRBD1. The ends lost 6 bases at V and 1 base at J; junction bases unmatched: 4. The CDR3 has 15 residues. CDR1 and CDR2 (germline): MDHEN, SYDVKM. As DNA, the CDR3 is TGTGCCAGCAGGACTGGACAGGGGAACACCGGGGAGCTGTTTTTT. Its protein is CASRTGQGNTGELFF.

This clonotype was recorded a few times. The J gene is TRBJ2-4, the V gene TRBV2; D remains ambiguous. Trimming pared 6 bases from V and 16 bases from J, leaving 13 bases between. This CDR3 comprises 10 residues. The germline V gene encodes CDR1 SNHLY and CDR2 FYNNEI. CDR3 region: CASSQSTAYF. The CDR3 DNA reads TGTGCCAGCAGCCAAAGTACGGCATACTTC.

This clonotype has more than one count but fewer than ten. The chain has TRBV28 and TRBJ1-4; 10 bases align to TRBD1. Germline values: CDR1 MDHEN, CDR2 SYDVKM. This CDR3 is built from 14 residues. V shed 7 bases and J 7 bases; nucleotides not matched to a gene: 6. The CDR3 region is CASKAGQGGEKLFF. DNA for the CDR3: TGTGCCAGCAAAGCCGGACAGGGGGGTGAAAAACTGTTTTTT.

This clonotype was picked up a small number of times. The J gene is TRBJ2-7, the V gene TRBV9, with 12 bases matching TRBD2. Matching the DNA end better, TRBJ2-1 makes the J call doubtful. The CDR3 consists of 17 residues. Germline V gene data show CDR1 as SGDLS and CDR2 as YYNGEE. The CDR3 DNA reads TGTGCCAGCAGCGGACTAGCGGGAGTTGGTTCCTACAATGAGCAGTTCTTC. Translated: CASSGLAGVGSYNEQFF.

This clonotype has at least ten counts. V and J are TRBV10-2 and TRBJ2-1, with 14 bases that match TRBD2. The germline gives CDR1 WSHSY, CDR2 SAAADI. V shed 5 bases and J 9 bases; nucleotides not matched to a gene: 6. CDR3 length equals 15 residues. The CDR3: CASSNGLAGGSEQFF. The CDR3 bases are TGCGCCAGCAGTAACGGACTAGCGGGAGGTAGTGAGCAGTTCTTC.

Note on this clonotype: The conserved final phenylalanine or tryptophan is absent from the CDR3, which likely points to a read error. It is unclear where the CDR3 begins or ends on the DNA, so no DNA is shown, and the CDR3 is as TCRdb lists it. V is TRBV7-2 and J is TRBJ2-1; the D call in the table, TRBD1, was not verified against the DNA. With termini counted, the CDR3 has 17 amino acids. Germline V CDR1 and CDR2: SGHTA, FQGNSA. CDR3 residues: CASSKFRDDTAGYTFGS.

This clonotype was observed many times. V is TRBV11-2 and J is TRBJ2-1; TRBD1 might be the D (5 bases). The closer fit of TRBJ2-7 to the DNA end suggests the J call may be wrong. The CDR3 consists of 16 residues. Germline values: CDR1 SGHAT, CDR2 FQNNGV. The CDR3 is CASSLVVGALYNEQYF. The CDR3 nucleotides read TGTGCCAGCAGCTTAGTAGTAGGGGCTCTCTACAATGAGCAGTACTTC.

Many counts were recorded for this clonotype. This chain joins TRBV28 and TRBJ2-3; D uncertain. Germline V lookup: CDR1 MDHEN, CDR2 SYDVKM. This CDR3 comprises 13 residues. V was pared by 6 bases and J by 8 bases, with 15 bases between. The CDR3 DNA sequence: TGTGCCAGCAGCCCATCAGCCTTAGGTACGCAGTATTTT. Its protein is CASSPSALGTQYF.

The V call is TRBV20-1, the J call TRBJ2-5; D is perhaps TRBD2 (6 bases). The J call may be mistaken, given a closer DNA end match to TRBJ2-1. CDR3 length equals 15 residues. The germline V gene has CDR1 DFQATT and CDR2 SNEGSKA (reference sequence). The DNA for the CDR3 is TGCAGTGCTAGAGATCGGGACTCTCCCCTGAATGAGCAGTTCTTC. As protein: CSARDRDSPLNEQFF.

This chain connects TRBV29-1 to TRBJ1-5; D unclear. Germline V gene lookup returns CDR1 SQVTM and CDR2 ANQGSEA. This CDR3 region has 13 residues. V lost 4 bases and J 0 bases, leaving 7 bases between the germline ends. DNA for the CDR3: TGCAGCGTTGTTCTGAATAGCAATCAGCCCCAGCATTTT. It yields the protein CSVVLNSNQPQHF. Filled out from reference TRBV29-1 and TRBJ1-5, the complete variable domain reads SAVISQKPSRDICQRGTSLTIQCQVDSQVTMMFWYRQQPGQSLTLIATANQGSEATYESGFVIDKFPISRPNLTFSTLTVSNMSPEDSSIYLCSVVLNSNQPQHFGDGTRLSIL.

This chain joins TRBV7-4 and TRBJ2-7, with 7 nucleotides matching TRBD1. The J call may not be correct, given that the DNA end is closer to TRBJ2-5. CDR1 and CDR2 from the germline V gene are SGHVT and SQSDAQ. The CDR3 is made up of 14 amino acids. DNA for the CDR3: TGTGCCAGCAGAATGAAGGGGGCGCCGGAGACCCAGTACTTC. Encoded protein: CASRMKGAPETQYF.

The rearrangement links TRBV11-2 to TRBJ1-2, with D unclear. TRBJ2-1 explains the end of the DNA better; the J call may be wrong. This CDR3 comprises 12 residues. CDR1 and CDR2 (germline): SGHAT, FQNNGV. This CDR3 is CASSLGDNEQFF. For the CDR3, the DNA is TGTGCCAGCAGCTTAGGGGACAATGAGCAGTTCTTC.

This clonotype was picked up a small number of times. DNA of the CDR3: TGTGCCAGCAGCCCCCGGCTCCGACAGGGAGCTGGAAACACCATATATTTT. This encodes CASSPRLRQGAGNTIYF. This chain uses TRBV9 with TRBJ1-3; TRBD1 agrees at 7 bases. This CDR3 has 17 residues. V was clipped by 4 bases and J by 2 bases; unmatched bases: 12. Germline V gene data show CDR1 as SGDLS and CDR2 as YYNGEE.

In the case of this clonotype: Compared with germline, one end of the junction differs, possibly owing to a read error. The chain has TRBV5-3 and TRBJ2-7; 7 bases agree with TRBD2. Matching the DNA end better, TRBJ2-1 makes the J call doubtful. TRBV5-3 is an ORF, with its function uncertain. The CDR3 has 18 amino acids. CDR3 nucleotides: TGTGCCAGCAGCTTGGGGCTGGGGGGGACCACGGCCGGTGATGAGCAGTTCTTC. Protein product: CASSLGLGGTTAGDEQFF.

This clonotype was recorded at least ten times. The chain recombines TRBV28 with TRBJ1-1; D might be TRBD1 (6 bases). V lost 5 bases and J lost 5, with 15 bases in between. This CDR3 spans 14 amino acids. Germline V gene sequence: CDR1 MDHEN, CDR2 SYDVKM. CDR3 region: CASSLRGAVTEAFF. CDR3 DNA: TGTGCCAGCAGTCTTCGGGGGGCTGTTACTGAAGCTTTCTTT.

This clonotype is termed medium-sized. The chain links TRBV10-3 to TRBJ2-1; TRBD2 matches 14 bases. This CDR3 region has 17 residues. Per germline, CDR1 ENHRY and CDR2 SYGVKD. The junction had 9 bases not matched to a gene; V was cut back by 6 bases and J by 5 bases. CDR3 DNA: TGTGCCATCAGACCGGGACTAGCGGGAGCCCTTGACAATGAGCAGTTCTTC. Its translation: CAIRPGLAGALDNEQFF.